This T cell receptor beta chain was profiled in a study of blood T cell repertoires in COVID-19. V lost 0 bases to trimming and J lost 1 base, with 9 bases between them. The CDR3 has 15 residues. CDR1 and CDR2 from the germline V gene are SGHDN and FVKESK. Profiling relied on immunoSEQ multiplex PCR, and the TCRdb table lists in-frame clones only, not all of them. Of approximately 250,000 clones in the sample, around nine tenths are singletons; the top ten hold around 4%. This TCR was sampled from a young woman who had recovered from COVID-19. Sequences were obtained from PBMCs or T cells enriched from blood (not recorded which). The chain recombines TRBV14 with TRBJ1-1, with a possible D match to TRBD1 (6 bases). The CDR3 protein is CASSQEWTANTEAFF. The CDR3 DNA reads as TGTGCCAGCAGCCAAGAGTGGACAGCGAACACTGAAGCTTTCTTT.